This is a list of T cell receptor beta chains from one sample in a study of shared clonotypes between healthy human individuals. TCRdb's table, derived via immunoSEQ multiplex PCR, lists solely in-frame clones and lacks some. This sample has 800,000 to 950,000 clones, with 96% found just once. The specimen was naive CD8+ T cells sorted from blood. Every receptor here comes from a man younger than 40 in good health. Each CDR3 is given with its conserved first and last residue. A D gene is named only where the DNA matches it firmly.

>TRBD2|TRBV11-2|TRBJ2-7
CASRGGLTYEQYF
TGTGCCAGCAGGGGAGGGCTCACCTACGAGCAGTACTTC
>NA|TRBV30|TRBJ2-7
CAWSFSHSYEQYF
TGTGCCTGGAGTTTTTCCCATTCCTACGAGCAGTACTTC
>NA|TRBV10-3|TRBJ2-1
CAISESRVSPGNEQFF
TGTGCCATCAGTGAGTCCAGGGTTTCTCCAGGGAATGAGCAGTTCTTC
>TRBD2|TRBV28|TRBJ2-3
CASSFPRTSGSSDTQYF
TGTGCCAGCAGTTTCCCTCGGACTAGCGGGAGCTCAGATACGCAGTATTTT
>NA|TRBV25-1|TRBJ1-3
CASSDLESNSGNTIYF
TGTGCCAGCAGTGACCTCGAGTCAAACTCTGGAAACACCATATATTTT
>NA|TRBV9|TRBJ2-4
CASSPQGTESVSDIQYF
TGTGCCAGCAGCCCCCAAGGAACTGAATCTGTCTCAGACATTCAGTACTTC
>NA|TRBV7-9|TRBJ2-7
CASRPGRGEGHYEQYF
TGTGCCAGCAGACCAGGAAGGGGGGAGGGCCACTACGAGCAGTACTTC
>TRBD2|TRBV6-1|TRBJ2-7
CASSEYGLAGVNEQYF
TGTGCCAGCAGTGAATACGGGCTAGCGGGAGTCAACGAGCAGTACTTC
>TRBD1|TRBV7-2|TRBJ2-7
CASSLFGTGGYEQYF
TGTGCCAGCAGCTTATTCGGGACAGGGGGTTACGAGCAGTACTTC
>NA|TRBV6-5|TRBJ2-3
CASSYSSSTDTQYF
TGTGCCAGCAGTTACTCGAGCTCCACAGATACGCAGTATTTT
>NA|TRBV11-2|TRBJ2-5
CASSFRPQGQETQYF
TGTGCCAGCAGCTTCCGGCCCCAGGGCCAAGAGACCCAGTACTTC
>NA|TRBV7-5|TRBJ2-5
CVRYLTGRQETQYF
TGTGTCAGATATTTGACAGGCCGCCAAGAGACCCAGTACTTC
>TRBD1|TRBV7-8|TRBJ2-5
CASRHRDRGQETQYF
TGTGCCAGCAGGCACCGGGACAGAGGTCAAGAGACCCAGTACTTC
>TRBD1|TRBV27|TRBJ1-1
CASSARDRVVTEAFF
TGTGCCAGCAGTGCCCGGGACAGGGTAGTTACTGAAGCTTTCTTT
>TRBD1|TRBV4-1|TRBJ2-7
CASSQVMSTGSYEQYF
TGCGCCAGCAGCCAAGTTATGTCGACAGGGTCCTACGAGCAGTACTTC
>NA|TRBV19|TRBJ2-2
CASSPRRNTGELFF
TGTGCCAGTAGTCCTCGACGGAACACCGGGGAGCTGTTTTTT
>TRBD1|TRBV4-3|TRBJ2-5
CASSQDIGDRGRAETQYF
TGCGCCAGCAGCCAAGATATAGGGGACAGGGGGCGGGCAGAGACCCAGTACTTC
>NA|TRBV14|TRBJ2-5
CASSQRRIQETQYF
TGTGCCAGCAGCCAAAGACGGATTCAAGAGACCCAGTACTTC